The 14 T cell receptor beta chains in this list originate from one sample, sequenced in a study of shared clonotypes between healthy human individuals. The assay was immunoSEQ multiplex PCR, and TCRdb's table has in-frame clones only and misses some. The table records 800,000 to 1,200,000 clones, around 82% of them present only once. The sequenced sample was memory CD4+ T cells from PBMCs. Noted subset: CD45RA-negative fraction. The receptors here all came from a young man in good health. Some clones in this sample may be carry-over from other donors' samples.

In its sample, this clone was seen once. The J gene is TRBJ1-2, the V gene TRBV5-1; 9 bases fit TRBD1. Germline V lookup: CDR1 SGHRS, CDR2 YFSETQ. The CDR3 is 16 amino acids. Unmatched junction bases numbered 11, after V lost 4 bases and J lost 4 bases. CDR3 sequence: CASSKAGTGQIYGYTF. CDR3 nucleotide sequence: TGCGCCAGCAGCAAAGCGGGGACAGGGCAGATCTATGGCTACACCTTC.

The chain has TRBV6-6 and TRBJ1-1; tentative D call: TRBD1 (6 bases). V was trimmed by 6 bases and J by 11 bases, leaving 19 bases between them. Germline CDR1 and CDR2: MNHNY and SVGAGI (reference sequence). The CDR3 totals 13 residues. The CDR3 coding sequence is TGTGCCAGCAGAAAGAGGAGGGACATTCGGGCTTTCTTT. The encoded protein is CASRKRRDIRAFF.

Details on this clone: Other DNA sequences in the same sample also yield this CDR3. CDR3 sequence: CASSPGGYEQYF. CDR3 nucleotide sequence: TGTGCCAGCTCACCAGGGGGATACGAGCAGTACTTC. This chain joins TRBV18 and TRBJ2-7; perhaps D is TRBD1 or TRBD2 (5 bases each). There are 12 residues in the CDR3. Per the germline V gene, CDR1 is KGHSH and CDR2 is LQKENI. Trimming removed 2 bases at V and 4 bases at J, with 6 bases between. Filled out from reference TRBV18 and TRBJ2-7, the complete variable domain reads NAGVMQNPRHLVRRRGQEARLRCSPMKGHSHVYWYRQLPEEGLKFMVYLQKENIIDESGMPKERFSAEFPKEGPSILRIQQVVRGDSAAYFCASSPGGYEQYFGPGTRLTVT.

The chain recombines TRBV7-2 with TRBJ2-6; D not certain. CDR1 and CDR2 from the germline V gene are SGHTA and FQGNSA. The ends were cut back, 1 base at V and 1 base at J, with 11 bases in the middle. CDR3 length: 17 residues. The CDR3 sequence is CASSLGVERSGANVLTF. In DNA, the CDR3 is TGTGCCAGCAGCTTAGGAGTGGAAAGGTCTGGGGCCAACGTCCTGACTTTC.

The CDR3 sequence is CASSPPPRGKRQAYEQYF. Written as DNA, the CDR3 is TGTGCCAGCTCACCACCCCCCCGAGGTAAGCGGCAAGCCTACGAGCAGTACTTC. The chain links TRBV18 to TRBJ2-7; D is perhaps TRBD2 (5 bases). This CDR3 comprises 18 residues. V dropped 0 bases and J dropped 2 bases, with 20 bases sitting between them. The germline CDR1 and CDR2 sequences are KGHSH and LQKENI.

This clone was detected a few times. DNA for the CDR3: TGTGCCAGCAGCAGGGACAGGGGTGGACCAGCAGATACGCAGTATTTT. This codes for CASSRDRGGPADTQYF. This chain uses TRBV2 with TRBJ2-3; 10 positions agree with TRBD1. V dropped 6 bases and J dropped 4; count of bases not matched to a gene: 10. Per germline, CDR1 SNHLY and CDR2 FYNNEI. This CDR3 contains 16 residues.

The rearrangement links TRBV28 to TRBJ2-1; 8 nucleotides align to TRBD2. CDR3 size: 13 residues. Germline trimming cut 3 bases from V and 13 bases from J; bases unmatched to any gene: 8. Germline values: CDR1 MDHEN, CDR2 SYDVKM. CDR3 region: CASSFGSREGQFF. DNA of the CDR3: TGTGCCAGCAGTTTCGGATCACGGGAGGGCCAGTTCTTC.

There are a few counts of this clone. The V and J genes are TRBV5-1 and TRBJ1-1; no clear D. V gave up 1 base and J gave up 5 bases, with 12 bases separating them. CDR1 is SGHRS and CDR2 is YFSETQ in the germline V gene. The CDR3 covers 14 residues. The CDR3 spells CASSLISLRTEAFF. The CDR3 nucleotides are TGCGCCAGCAGCTTGATTTCGTTGCGGACTGAAGCTTTCTTT.

This chain links TRBV7-8 with TRBJ2-3; 14 positions agree with TRBD2. This CDR3 has 16 amino acids. Losses at the gene ends were 5 bases for V and 3 bases for J; bases not matched to a gene: 4. Germline CDR1 and CDR2: SGHVS and FQNEAQ. The CDR3 DNA sequence: TGTGCCAGCAGCCCCCGGACTAGCGGGGGGACAGATACGCAGTATTTT. Its protein is CASSPRTSGGTDTQYF.

The V call is TRBV6-1, the J call TRBJ2-1; the D is unclear. The V gene's germline CDR1 is MNHNS and CDR2 SASEGT. V was clipped by 6 bases and J by 7 bases, with 10 bases between them. The CDR3 totals 12 residues. The CDR3 sequence is CASSAHANEQFF. The CDR3 nucleotides read TGTGCCAGCAGCGCCCACGCTAATGAGCAGTTCTTC.

The J gene is TRBJ1-5, the V gene TRBV10-3, with D maybe TRBD1 (5 bases). Per the germline V gene, CDR1 is ENHRY and CDR2 is SYGVKD. Deletions cut 10 bases from V and 1 base from J, with 11 bases between. This CDR3 spans 13 amino acids. CDR3 region: CATREDSNQPQHF. DNA for the CDR3: TGTGCCACCAGGGAGGACAGCAATCAGCCCCAGCATTTT.

This clone showed up just a few times. The rearrangement links TRBV12-5 to TRBJ1-1, with 7 bases fitting TRBD1. Germline values: CDR1 LGHNT, CDR2 FRNRAP. The V segment lost 6 bases and the J segment 3 bases; nucleotides outside the gene matches: 13. This CDR3 spans 16 amino acids. The CDR3 nucleotides are TGTGCTAGTGGGTCCTCCGGGACAGCAGCTGACACTGAAGCTTTCTTT. Its translation is CASGSSGTAADTEAFF. The full variable domain, in which reference TRBV12-5 and TRBJ1-1 provide the parts outside the CDR3, is DARVTQTPRHKVTEMGQEVTMRCQPILGHNTVFWYRQTMMQGLELLAYFRNRAPLDDSGMPKDRFSAEMPDATLATLKIQPSEPRDSAVYFCASGSSGTAADTEAFFGQGTRLTVV.

The chain employs TRBV7-2 and TRBJ2-2, with TRBD1 matching over 10 bases. Germline-derived CDR1 and CDR2 are SGHTA and FQGNSA. The length of the CDR3 is 16 residues. Trimming at V came to 3 bases and at J to 3 bases, leaving 4 bases not matched to a gene. Here the CDR3 reads CASSFMGQGYTGELFF. The DNA for the CDR3 is TGTGCCAGCAGCTTTATGGGACAGGGGTACACCGGGGAGCTGTTTTTT.

This clone was counted a few times. The chain employs TRBV30 and TRBJ2-1; TRBD2 might be the D (5 bases). Looked up from germline, CDR1 is GTSNPN and CDR2 is SVGIG (reference sequence). Between the trimmed V and J ends, which lost 2 bases and 6 bases, there was a span of 17 bases. The CDR3 is made up of 15 amino acids. CDR3 nucleotides: TGTGCCTGGAGTACCCTCAGCGGATGGGGCAATGAGCAGTTCTTC. Translation gives CAWSTLSGWGNEQFF.